What follows describes a single TCR beta chain. The antigen is not known. The data belong to a study of T cell responses to AZD1222 COVID-19 vaccine. Findings and limits, study-wide: At 160-218 and 743-854, vaccine-associated CD4 TCRs were dominant, and they spanned spike. Baseline seropositives among AZD1222 recipients totaled only 5 to 7. Females made up more of the donors, who were largely white British, and clonal diversity may have come out too low.

TCRdb's copy holds only in-frame clones and misses some; the assay was immunoSEQ multiplex PCR. The repertoire has fewer than 150,000 clones, over 80% of them found once; the top ten carry approximately 7.9%. Investigators merged groups given second doses at roughly 4 or roughly 12 weeks. The specimen comprised peripheral blood, sampled 28 days after the second AZD1222 dose. The sequence derives from an adult who received the AZD1222 COVID-19 vaccine.

This CDR3 reads CASSFTGRANYGYTF. The CDR3 coding sequence is TGTGCCAGCAGTTTTACAGGGCGAGCTAACTATGGCTACACCTTC. V usage is TRBV6-5 and J usage is TRBJ1-2; TRBD1 is a possible D gene (6 bases). V lost 4 bases to trimming and J lost 0 bases, with 12 bases between them. CDR1 MNHEY and CDR2 SVGAGI come from the germline V gene. This CDR3 region has 15 residues.